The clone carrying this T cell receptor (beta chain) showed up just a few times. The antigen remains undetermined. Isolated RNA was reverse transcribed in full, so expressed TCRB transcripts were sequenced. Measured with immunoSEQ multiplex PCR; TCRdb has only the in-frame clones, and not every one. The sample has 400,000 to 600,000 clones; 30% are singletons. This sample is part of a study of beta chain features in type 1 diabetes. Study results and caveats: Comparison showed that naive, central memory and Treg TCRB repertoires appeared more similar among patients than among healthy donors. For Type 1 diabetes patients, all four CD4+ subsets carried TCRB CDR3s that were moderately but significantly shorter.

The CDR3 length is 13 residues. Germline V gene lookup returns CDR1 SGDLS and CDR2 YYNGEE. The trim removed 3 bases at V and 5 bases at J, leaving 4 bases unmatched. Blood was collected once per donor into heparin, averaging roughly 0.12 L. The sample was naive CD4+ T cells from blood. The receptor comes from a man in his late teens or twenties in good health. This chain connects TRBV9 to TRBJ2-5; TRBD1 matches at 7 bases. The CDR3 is CASSEGQKETQYF. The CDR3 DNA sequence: TGTGCCAGCAGCGAGGGACAGAAGGAGACCCAGTACTTC.